A single sample gave rise to the 10 T cell receptor beta chains below, sequenced in a study of blood T cell repertoires in COVID-19. Sequencing was performed with immunoSEQ multiplex PCR; in TCRdb, only in-frame clones are kept and a portion is missing. The data show about 190,000 clones, with 65% to 85% seen just once and approximately 2.9% held by the top ten. The sequenced material came from peripheral blood. All receptors come from a man aged 45 to 65 with active or convalescent COVID-19.

V and J are TRBV5-6 and TRBJ1-2; 9 bases agree with TRBD1. CDR1 is SGHDT, CDR2 YYEEEE, per germline. The J segment lost 5 bases and the V segment lost 6 bases, leaving 5 bases of the junction unmatched. This CDR3 comprises 13 residues. In nucleotides, the CDR3 is TGTGCCAGCAAACAGGGGGCAAAGTATGGCTACACCTTC. Translated: CASKQGAKYGYTF. Using reference TRBV5-6 and TRBJ1-2 for the parts outside the CDR3, the full variable domain is DAGVTQSPTHLIKTRGQQVTLRCSPKSGHDTVSWYQQALGQGPQFIFQYYEEEERQRGNFPDRFSGHQFPNYSSELNVNALLLGDSALYLCASKQGAKYGYTFGSGTRLTVV.

Here the CDR3 DNA reads TGTGCCAGCAGCAGAAATGGCGGGAGGGCCCTGGATACGCAGTATTTT. Its translation is CASSRNGGRALDTQYF. The V and J genes are TRBV7-3 and TRBJ2-3; 9 bases map to TRBD2. Looked up from germline, CDR1 is SGHTA and CDR2 is FQGTGA. The CDR3 covers 16 residues. The junction had 12 bases not matched to a gene; V was cut back by 5 bases and J by 6 bases.

The chain carries TRBV28 and TRBJ1-2; D is ambiguous. The germline V gene has CDR1 MDHEN and CDR2 SYDVKM. V gave up 6 bases and J gave up 4 bases, with 9 bases separating them. This CDR3 contains 12 residues. The CDR3 bases are TGTGCCAGCAGGTTGGCGGGCTATGGCTACACCTTC. Encoded protein: CASRLAGYGYTF.

This clone was counted a few times. This chain joins TRBV5-6 and TRBJ1-2; 8 nucleotides match TRBD1. The CDR3 extends over 13 amino acids. The J segment lost 8 bases and the V segment lost 5 bases, leaving 8 bases of the junction unmatched. Germline V gene lookup returns CDR1 SGHDT and CDR2 YYEEEE. For the CDR3, the DNA is TGTGCCAGCAGTCCGCAGGGGGCGGGAGGCTACACCTTC. Protein: CASSPQGAGGYTF.

The chain couples TRBV19 to TRBJ2-5; TRBD2 matches 9 bases. J lost 4 bases, V lost 3 bases, and 9 bases had no gene match. The CDR3 covers 16 residues. CDR1 and CDR2 from the germline V gene are LNHDA and SQIVND (reference sequence). The CDR3 coding sequence is TGTGCCAGTAGTATCGCGGCGGGAGGGCCGTTAGAGACCCAGTACTTC. As protein: CASSIAAGGPLETQYF.

The rearrangement links TRBV27 to TRBJ2-1; 7 nucleotides match TRBD2. V lost 1 base to trimming and J lost 2 bases; unmatched junction nucleotides: 5. The CDR3 sequence is 16 residues long. Germline-derived CDR1 and CDR2 are MNHEY and SMNVEV (reference sequence). CDR3 coding DNA: TGTGCCAGCAGTTTATTTGGCGGGGGTACCTACAATGAGCAGTTCTTC. This sequence encodes CASSLFGGGTYNEQFF.

The rearrangement uses TRBV19 and TRBJ1-1; D gene ambiguous. From germline, CDR1 is LNHDA and CDR2 SQIVND (reference sequence). V dropped 4 bases and J dropped 2 bases, with 17 bases sitting between them. The CDR3 consists of 16 residues. CDR3 coding DNA: TGTGCCAGTAGTAAACTTAACCCCGTCCGAAACACTGAAGCTTTCTTT. Its protein product is CASSKLNPVRNTEAFF.

This chain joins TRBV5-1 and TRBJ2-5, with D maybe TRBD1 (6 bases). V gave up 0 bases and J gave up 5 bases, with 14 bases separating them. Looked up from germline, CDR1 is SGHRS and CDR2 is YFSETQ. The CDR3 contains 15 residues. The CDR3 DNA reads TGCGCCAGCAGCTTGGAGCCACAGGGTTGGGAGACCCAGTACTTC. This sequence encodes CASSLEPQGWETQYF. Full variable domain (missing parts from reference TRBV5-1 and TRBJ2-5): KAGVTQTPRYLIKTRGQQVTLSCSPISGHRSVSWYQQTPGQGLQFLFEYFSETQRNKGNFPGRFSGRQFSNSRSEMNVSTLELGDSALYLCASSLEPQGWETQYFGPGTRLLVL.

The rearrangement uses TRBV6-5 and TRBJ2-5; the D is unclear. Germline values: CDR1 MNHEY, CDR2 SVGAGI. The CDR3 contains 13 residues. V shed 1 base and J shed 1 base, with 4 bases lying between them. CDR3 nucleotide sequence: TGTGCCAGCAGTTACTACAGCCAAGAGACCCAGTACTTC. The encoded protein is CASSYYSQETQYF.

The DNA of the CDR3 is TGTGCCAGCAGCTTTGAGAGGGCGGACACTGAAGCTTTCTTT. Residues: CASSFERADTEAFF. The chain joins TRBV7-9 to TRBJ1-1, with unresolved D. Trimming stripped 3 bases from V and 3 bases from J, with 11 bases between. Germline values: CDR1 SEHNR, CDR2 FQNEAQ (reference sequence). The length of the CDR3 is 14 residues.